This T cell receptor beta chain was captured in a study of T cells in Graves' hyperthyroidism and ophthalmopathy. For the study at large: Pretreatment peripheral blood was obtained at initial diagnosis. General study results and limits: Most expanded thyroid clonotypes above 0.001 recurred in blood.

Amplified TCR beta CDR3 regions came from RNA transcripts. RT-PCR in the first round (using the HTBI primer set) targeted the TCR CDR3. In TCRdb, the multiplex PCR reads were re-called with MiXCR into one record per CDR3 protein. Altogether 300,000 to 500,000 distinct CDR3 sequences are present, more than 13% being singletons, with the ten largest covering approximately 27%. The CDR3 is made up of 16 amino acids. CDR1 is SNHLY, CDR2 FYNNEI, per germline. V lost 4 bases to trimming and J lost 2 bases; unmatched junction nucleotides: 7. This clonotype was picked up many times. Its antigen is undetermined.

Sample: blood. The clonotype originates from a man aged 45 to 65 with Graves' ophthalmopathy. The chain uses TRBV2 and TRBJ2-1, with 8 bases aligning to TRBD2. DNA of the CDR3: TGTGCCAGCAGTGTTACTAGGCGGGAGGCCTACAATGAGCAGTTCTTC. It translates to CASSVTRREAYNEQFF.